The source of this T cell receptor (beta chain) is a study of cytomegalovirus exposure and HLA in healthy donors. General study findings and limits: Common viral pathogens were later found to be apparently linked to several of the most significant clusters. DRB1 had the most TCR associations and HLA-C the fewest, a later analysis found, with rates varying by HLA locus.

Donors were nominally healthy when sampled, though unrecorded immune exposures were likely. 13 Jbeta primers and 60 Vbeta primers were used for the PCR. Sequencing used immunoSEQ multiplex PCR; TCRdb keeps in-frame clones, though not all of them. The repertoire table contains about 54,000 clones. With V trimmed by 2 bases and J by 1 base, 3 bases remained unmatched. Germline assignment: CDR1 KGHSH and CDR2 LQKENI. CDR3 length: 16 residues. A remark on this clone: The antigen remains unidentified.

The rearrangement uses TRBV18 and TRBJ1-1; TRBD1 matches at 11 bases. The material sequenced was PBMCs. The TCR originated in a woman aged 40 to 55 in good health and CMV-seronegative. CDR3 DNA sequence: TGTGCCAGCTCACCAGGGACAGGGGGTGGGAACACTGAAGCTTTCTTT. It is translated as CASSPGTGGGNTEAFF. Full variable domain (rest looked up from reference TRBV18 and TRBJ1-1): NAGVMQNPRHLVRRRGQEARLRCSPMKGHSHVYWYRQLPEEGLKFMVYLQKENIIDESGMPKERFSAEFPKEGPSILRIQQVVRGDSAAYFCASSPGTGGGNTEAFFGQGTRLTVV.